This TCR beta chain derives from a study of siplizumab effects on memory and regulatory T cells. This CDR3 region has 13 residues. Germline CDR1 reads SGHVS; CDR2 reads FNYEAQ. V lost 0 bases, J lost 3 bases, and 6 bases lay in between. The assay was immunoSEQ multiplex PCR, and TCRdb's table has in-frame clones only and misses some. This table holds tens of thousands of clones, around 98% found once. The clonotype originates from a human donor in good health. Sequencing was done on a sample of naive CD8+ T cells sorted from blood. The chain links TRBV7-6 to TRBJ2-7; D might be TRBD1 (5 bases). CDR3 nucleotide sequence: TGTGCCAGCAGCTTAGCGCAGGGCTACGAGCAGTACTTC. Protein product: CASSLAQGYEQYF. Using reference TRBV7-6 and TRBJ2-7 for the parts outside the CDR3, the full variable domain is GAGVSQSPRYKVTKRGQDVALRCDPISGHVSLYWYRQALGQGPEFLTYFNYEAQQDKSGLPNDRFSAERPEGSISTLTIQRTEQRDSAMYRCASSLAQGYEQYFGPGTRLTVT.